This entry describes one TCR beta chain. Germline V gives CDR1 LNHDA, CDR2 SQIVND (reference sequence). V was clipped by 6 bases and J by 3 bases; unmatched bases: 7. The CDR3 is made up of 15 amino acids. This sample is drawn from a study of blood T cell repertoires in COVID-19. Authors' analysis steps: Amplified reference gene primers provided the basis for estimating nucleated cell counts. TCRdb keeps only in-frame clones here, not all; method: immunoSEQ multiplex PCR. That table is the source of V, J and clone size, and D and trimming were worked out from the DNA. The profile shows 150,000 to 200,000 clones, around 91% of them singletons.

The TCR was taken from a woman aged 18-35 years who had recovered from COVID-19. The V call is TRBV19, the J call TRBJ2-7; TRBD1 matches 11 bases. The specimen was PBMCs or T cells enriched from blood (not recorded which). This CDR3 reads CASRPRTGGYYEQYF. The CDR3 DNA reads as TGTGCCAGTAGGCCGCGGACAGGGGGCTACTACGAGCAGTACTTC.